These 25 T cell receptor beta chains were sequenced from one sample in a study of blood T cell repertoires in COVID-19. Assay: immunoSEQ multiplex PCR; the TCRdb copy retains only in-frame clones and omits some. Of 150,000 to 200,000 clones in the sample, 80% to 90% were seen once. Sequenced sample: peripheral blood. These receptors were collected from a man aged 18-30 years who had recovered from COVID-19.

The chain employs TRBV19 and TRBJ2-1; D is possibly TRBD2 (6 bases). Trimming stripped 7 bases from V and 0 bases from J, with 13 bases between. Germline V gene data show CDR1 as LNHDA and CDR2 as SQIVND (reference sequence). The CDR3 runs to 15 residues. The CDR3 here is CASTPGGSSYNEQFF. The CDR3 DNA follows: TGTGCCAGTACCCCCGGAGGGAGCTCCTACAATGAGCAGTTCTTC.

The chain recombines TRBV4-3 with TRBJ1-1, with TRBD1 as a possible D gene (6 bases). Trimming cost V 1 base and J 5 bases, with 14 bases left between them. The length of the CDR3 is 15 residues. CDR1 is LGHNA, CDR2 YSLEER, per germline. Here the CDR3 DNA reads TGCGCCAGCAGCCAAGGAGTACTCCAGGGGACTGAAGCTTTCTTT. It is translated as CASSQGVLQGTEAFF.

The J gene is TRBJ2-5, the V gene TRBV9; 8 bases match TRBD2. From germline, CDR1 is SGDLS and CDR2 YYNGEE. The CDR3 runs to 14 residues. V lost 0 bases, J lost 3 bases, and 1 base stayed unmatched. CDR3 amino acids: CASSVGGGKETQYF. The CDR3 nucleotides are TGTGCCAGCAGCGTAGGCGGGGGGAAAGAGACCCAGTACTTC.

This chain joins TRBV5-6 and TRBJ1-6; D gene unclear. CDR1 and CDR2 from the germline V gene are SGHDT and YYEEEE. This CDR3 region has 17 residues. Between the trimmed V and J ends, which lost 1 base and 0 bases, there was a span of 11 bases. The CDR3 protein is CASSLTGAGSYNSPLHF. For the CDR3, the DNA is TGTGCCAGCAGCTTGACGGGAGCGGGCTCCTATAATTCACCCCTCCACTTT.

The genes are TRBV29-1 and TRBJ2-1; 10 nucleotides match TRBD2. The trim removed 7 bases at V and 4 bases at J, leaving 10 bases unmatched. Germline CDR1 reads SQVTM; CDR2 reads ANQGSEA. The CDR3 is made up of 15 amino acids. CDR3 amino acids: CSAIHSGGPYNEQFF. The CDR3 region has the DNA TGCAGCGCTATTCATAGCGGGGGGCCTTACAATGAGCAGTTCTTC.

There are a few counts of this clone. A read error may account for a junction end that differs from germline. The gene calls are TRBV7-7 and TRBJ2-5, with no clear D. The CDR3 sequence is 13 residues long. The germline gives CDR1 SSHAT, CDR2 FNYEAQ (reference sequence). CDR3 in DNA: TGTGCTAGCAGCCCGGCGACTGGGGAGACCCAGTACTTC. This translates into CASSPATGETQYF.

V and J are TRBV11-2 and TRBJ2-1; D is perhaps TRBD2 (6 bases). The germline V and J ends were trimmed by 7 bases and 1 base, with 11 bases remaining between them. The CDR3 has 14 amino acids. Germline V gene sequence: CDR1 SGHAT, CDR2 FQNNGV. CDR3 bases: TGTGCCAGCAATTTAGCGGCGTCCTACAATGAGCAGTTCTTC. Amino acids: CASNLAASYNEQFF. The full variable domain, with the rest looked up from reference TRBV11-2 and TRBJ2-1, is EAGVAQSPRYKIIEKRQSVAFWCNPISGHATLYWYQQILGQGPKLLIQFQNNGVVDDSQLPKDRFSAERLKGVDSTLKIQPAKLEDSAVYLCASNLAASYNEQFFGPGTRLTVL.

The chain uses TRBV5-1 and TRBJ2-5, with TRBD2 identical over 11 bases. Germline V gene lookup returns CDR1 SGHRS and CDR2 YFSETQ. This CDR3 is built from 14 residues. Germline trimming cut 5 bases from V and 5 bases from J; bases unmatched to any gene: 5. The CDR3 protein is CASRPTSGTETQYF. The CDR3 bases are TGCGCCAGCAGGCCGACTAGCGGGACTGAGACCCAGTACTTC. Filled out from reference TRBV5-1 and TRBJ2-5, the complete variable domain reads KAGVTQTPRYLIKTRGQQVTLSCSPISGHRSVSWYQQTPGQGLQFLFEYFSETQRNKGNFPGRFSGRQFSNSRSEMNVSTLELGDSALYLCASRPTSGTETQYFGPGTRLLVL.

The chain joins TRBV5-8 to TRBJ2-5; 7 nucleotides match TRBD2. V was clipped by 4 bases and J by 2 bases; unmatched bases: 5. Germline CDR1 reads SGHTS; CDR2 reads YDEGEE. The CDR3 totals 14 residues. As DNA, the CDR3 is TGTGCCAGCAGCGCCGGGACTAAGCAAGAGACCCAGTACTTC. The encoded protein is CASSAGTKQETQYF. Supplemented by reference TRBV5-8 and TRBJ2-5, the full variable domain reads EAGVTQSPTHLIKTRGQQATLRCSPISGHTSVYWYQQALGLGLQFLLWYDEGEERNRGNFPPRFSGRQFPNYSSELNVNALELEDSALYLCASSAGTKQETQYFGPGTRLLVL.

The rearrangement uses TRBV19 and TRBJ1-2; TRBD1 aligns across 8 bases. The CDR3 has 14 residues. CDR1 and CDR2 (germline): LNHDA, SQIVND (reference sequence). The ends lost 2 bases at V and 11 bases at J; junction bases unmatched: 10. DNA of the CDR3: TGTGCCAGTAGTATATCCCCCTTTAACAGGGGGTACACCTTC. Protein product: CASSISPFNRGYTF.

The V gene is TRBV19, the J gene TRBJ1-5; 9 bases agree with TRBD1. The trim removed 8 bases at V and 4 bases at J, leaving 3 bases unmatched. Germline CDR1 and CDR2: LNHDA and SQIVND (reference sequence). The CDR3 is made up of 13 amino acids. CDR3 sequence (DNA): TGTGCCAGTCTGGGACAGGGAAATCAGCCCCAGCATTTT. This encodes CASLGQGNQPQHF. Looking up the rest from reference TRBV19 and TRBJ1-5 gives the full variable domain: DGGITQSPKYLFRKEGQNVTLSCEQNLNHDAMYWYRQDPGQGLRLIYYSQIVNDFQKGDIAEGYSVSREKKESFPLTVTSAQKNPTAFYLCASLGQGNQPQHFGDGTRLSIL.

This clone was seen a single time. This chain connects TRBV27 to TRBJ1-2, with 8 nucleotides matching TRBD1. Germline V gives CDR1 MNHEY, CDR2 SMNVEV (reference sequence). The CDR3 is 13 amino acids. V was pared by 3 bases and J by 7 bases, with 4 bases of the junction left unmatched. This CDR3 is CASSLTGAGGYTF. Here the CDR3 DNA reads TGTGCCAGCAGTTTGACAGGGGCAGGTGGCTACACCTTC.

CDR3 sequence (DNA): TGTGCCAGCAGCCCCGGGGACGGGAGCGGGTACGAGCAGTACTTC. Residues: CASSPGDGSGYEQYF. This sequence joins TRBV28 and TRBJ2-7; TRBD2 is a possible D gene (6 bases). The V end lost 6 bases, the J end lost 4 bases, and 19 bases lay between the germline ends. The CDR3 spans 15 residues. Germline V CDR1 and CDR2: MDHEN, SYDVKM.

The V gene is TRBV7-2, the J gene TRBJ1-6; TRBD1 is a possible D gene (5 bases). The ends were cut back, 0 bases at V and 9 bases at J, with 9 bases in the middle. CDR3 size: 14 residues. In germline, CDR1 is SGHTA, CDR2 FQGNSA. The CDR3: CASSLAGEGSPLHF. CDR3 nucleotide sequence: TGTGCCAGCAGCTTAGCAGGGGAGGGTTCACCCCTCCACTTT.

The chain is built from TRBV27 and TRBJ1-4, with 7 bases identical to TRBD1. The CDR3 is made up of 16 amino acids. Trimming at V came to 2 bases and at J to 5 bases, leaving 8 bases not matched to a gene. Germline values: CDR1 MNHEY, CDR2 SMNVEV (reference sequence). The CDR3 sequence is CASSLGTGVANEKLFF. Here the CDR3 DNA reads TGTGCCAGCAGTTTAGGAACAGGGGTCGCAAATGAAAAACTGTTTTTT.

CDR3 nucleotide sequence: TGTGCCAGCAGCTGGGGAGAAGCGGGAGGGATAATGGGTAATGAGCAGTTCTTC. Encoded protein: CASSWGEAGGIMGNEQFF. V gene TRBV7-8 combines with J gene TRBJ2-1; the match to TRBD2 covers 10 bases. Germline CDR1 reads SGHVS; CDR2 reads FQNEAQ. The CDR3 runs to 18 residues. J lost 7 bases, V lost 4 bases, and 16 bases had no gene match.

CDR3 bases: TGTGCCAGCAGCACTAGTGGGCTTAGGGAGCAGTACTTC. Translation: CASSTSGLREQYF. The chain is built from TRBV7-8 and TRBJ2-7; tentatively, D is TRBD2 (5 bases). The V gene lost 5 bases and the J gene lost 7 bases, with 15 bases spanning the gap. The germline V gene encodes CDR1 SGHVS and CDR2 FQNEAQ. This CDR3 is 13 amino acids long.

This clone was observed a single time. The chain recombines TRBV6-2 or TRBV6-3 with TRBJ2-1; no firm D call. CDR3 length equals 14 residues. V gave up 5 bases and J gave up 4 bases, with 12 bases separating them. CDR1 is MNHEY and CDR2 is SVGEGT in the germline V gene. The CDR3 DNA is TGTGCCAGCAGTACCCGGGTCCTTTACAATGAGCAGTTCTTC. As protein: CASSTRVLYNEQFF.

This chain links TRBV29-1 with TRBJ1-1, with D maybe TRBD1 (6 bases). Germline V CDR1 and CDR2: SQVTM, ANQGSEA. The CDR3 has 13 residues. V lost 7 bases, J lost 6 bases, and 18 bases lay in between. CDR3 sequence (DNA): TGCAGCGCCGGACAGTCCCCTGGCTCTGAAGCTTTCTTT. Translating gives CSAGQSPGSEAFF.

V gene TRBV18 combines with J gene TRBJ2-7; the match to TRBD2 covers 8 bases. Germline V gene lookup returns CDR1 KGHSH and CDR2 LQKENI. Trimming at V came to 0 bases and at J to 3 bases, leaving 7 bases not matched to a gene. This CDR3 region has 16 residues. The CDR3 reads CASSPPSGILSYEQYF. CDR3 coding DNA: TGTGCCAGCTCACCACCTAGCGGGATCCTAAGCTACGAGCAGTACTTC.

This clone was recorded a few times. This chain connects TRBV2 to TRBJ2-1; TRBD1 aligns across 8 bases. The CDR3 spans 14 residues. Germline V gene lookup returns CDR1 SNHLY and CDR2 FYNNEI. J was trimmed by 0 bases and V by 6 bases; bases with no gene match: 1. CDR3 in amino acids: CASRGQDSYNEQFF. The CDR3 bases are TGTGCCAGCAGGGGACAGGACTCCTACAATGAGCAGTTCTTC.

This rearrangement joins TRBV2 to TRBJ1-1, with D unresolved. Deletions cut 6 bases from V and 2 bases from J, with 10 bases between. Germline CDR1 reads SNHLY; CDR2 reads FYNNEI. The CDR3 runs 13 residues. In nucleotides, the CDR3 is TGTGCCAGCAGGGTAGACATAAACACTGAAGCTTTCTTT. Translation gives CASRVDINTEAFF. The full variable domain, in which reference TRBV2 and TRBJ1-1 provide the parts outside the CDR3, is EPEVTQTPSHQVTQMGQEVILRCVPISNHLYFYWYRQILGQKVEFLVSFYNNEISEKSEIFDDQFSVERPDGSNFTLKIRSTKLEDSAMYFCASRVDINTEAFFGQGTRLTVV.

J is TRBJ2-5 and V is TRBV2; 11 bases fit TRBD2. Germline V lookup: CDR1 SNHLY, CDR2 FYNNEI. The CDR3 covers 16 residues. V lost 4 bases to trimming and J lost 2 bases; unmatched junction nucleotides: 6. Written as DNA, the CDR3 is TGTGCCAGCAGTGTCGGGCTAGCGGGAGGTCAAGAGACCCAGTACTTC. Residues: CASSVGLAGGQETQYF.

The gene calls are TRBV28 and TRBJ2-2; no definite D call. The CDR3 is made up of 13 amino acids. Germline loops: CDR1 MDHEN, CDR2 SYDVKM. Trimming cost V 7 bases and J 7 bases, with 13 bases left between them. Here the CDR3 DNA reads TGTGCCAGCAACTATCGTATGGGCGGGGAGCTGTTTTTT. This encodes CASNYRMGGELFF. Filled out from reference TRBV28 and TRBJ2-2, the complete variable domain reads DVKVTQSSRYLVKRTGEKVFLECVQDMDHENMFWYRQDPGLGLRLIYFSYDVKMKEKGDIPEGYSVSREKKERFSLILESASTNQTSMYLCASNYRMGGELFFGEGSRLTVL.

The count of this clone is one. The rearrangement links TRBV5-6 to TRBJ1-2; TRBD1 matches at 9 bases. Trimming removed 0 bases from V and 6 bases from J; junction bases left unmatched: 9. The germline V gene encodes CDR1 SGHDT and CDR2 YYEEEE. This CDR3 contains 16 residues. The CDR3 coding sequence is TGTGCCAGCAGCTTGGTAAGGGACAGGGCCTCTCATGGCTACACCTTC. It translates to CASSLVRDRASHGYTF.